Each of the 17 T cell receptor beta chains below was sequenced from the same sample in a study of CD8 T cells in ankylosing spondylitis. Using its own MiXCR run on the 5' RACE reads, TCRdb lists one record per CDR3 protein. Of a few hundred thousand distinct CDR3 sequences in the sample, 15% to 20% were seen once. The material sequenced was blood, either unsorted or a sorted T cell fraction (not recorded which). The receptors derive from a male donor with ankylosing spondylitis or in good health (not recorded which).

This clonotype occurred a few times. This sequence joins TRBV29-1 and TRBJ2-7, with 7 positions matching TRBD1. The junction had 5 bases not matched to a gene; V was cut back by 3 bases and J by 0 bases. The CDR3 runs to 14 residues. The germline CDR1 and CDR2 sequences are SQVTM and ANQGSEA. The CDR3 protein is CSVEGQQDSYEQYF. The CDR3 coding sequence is TGCAGCGTTGAGGGACAGCAAGACTCCTACGAGCAGTACTTC.

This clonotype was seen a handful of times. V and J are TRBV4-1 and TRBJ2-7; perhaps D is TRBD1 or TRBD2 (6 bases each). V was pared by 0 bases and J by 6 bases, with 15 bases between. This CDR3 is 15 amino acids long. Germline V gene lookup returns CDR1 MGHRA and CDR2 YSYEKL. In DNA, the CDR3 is TGCGCCAGCAGCCAAGATTCCCGGGGGCCCCCCGAGCAGTACTTC. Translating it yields CASSQDSRGPPEQYF.

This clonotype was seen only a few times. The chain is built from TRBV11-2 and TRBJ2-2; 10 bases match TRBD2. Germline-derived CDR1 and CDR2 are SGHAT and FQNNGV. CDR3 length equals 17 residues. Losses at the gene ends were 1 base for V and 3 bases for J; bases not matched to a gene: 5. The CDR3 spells CASSLGGLAEDTGELFF. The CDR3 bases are TGTGCCAGCAGCTTAGGCGGACTAGCGGAAGACACCGGGGAGCTGTTTTTT.

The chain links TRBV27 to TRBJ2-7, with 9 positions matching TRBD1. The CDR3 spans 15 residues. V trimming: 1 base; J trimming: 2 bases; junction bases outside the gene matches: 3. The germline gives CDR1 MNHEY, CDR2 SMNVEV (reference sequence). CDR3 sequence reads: CASSLFGTGPYEQYF. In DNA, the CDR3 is TGTGCCAGCAGTTTATTCGGGACAGGGCCCTACGAGCAGTACTTC.

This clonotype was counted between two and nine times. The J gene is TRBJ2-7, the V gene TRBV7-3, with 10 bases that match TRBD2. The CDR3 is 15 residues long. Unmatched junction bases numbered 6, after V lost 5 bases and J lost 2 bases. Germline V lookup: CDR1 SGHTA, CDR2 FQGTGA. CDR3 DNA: TGTGCCAGCAGCCCAACCGGGACTAGCGCCTACGAGCAGTACTTC. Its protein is CASSPTGTSAYEQYF.

DNA for the CDR3: TGTGCCAGCAGCTTTACCGGGGAAACCTCGGCCTTTAACACAGATACGCAGTATTTT. Translated, it gives CASSFTGETSAFNTDTQYF. V is TRBV12-3 or TRBV12-4 and J is TRBJ2-3; D is possibly TRBD2 (5 bases). CDR3 length: 19 residues. Trimming pared 6 bases from V and 2 bases from J, leaving 27 bases between.

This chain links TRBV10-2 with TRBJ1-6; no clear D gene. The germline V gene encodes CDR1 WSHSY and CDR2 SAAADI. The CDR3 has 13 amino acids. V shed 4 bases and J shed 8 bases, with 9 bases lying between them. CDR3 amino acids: CASSAGDYSPLHF. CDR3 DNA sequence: TGCGCCAGCAGTGCTGGGGATTATTCACCCCTCCACTTT.

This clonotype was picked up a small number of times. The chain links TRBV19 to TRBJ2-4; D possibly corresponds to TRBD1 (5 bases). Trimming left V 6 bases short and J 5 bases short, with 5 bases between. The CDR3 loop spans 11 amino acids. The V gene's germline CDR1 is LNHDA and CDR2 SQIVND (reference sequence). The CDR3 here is CASRQENIQYF. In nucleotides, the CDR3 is TGTGCCAGTAGACAGGAAAACATTCAGTACTTC.

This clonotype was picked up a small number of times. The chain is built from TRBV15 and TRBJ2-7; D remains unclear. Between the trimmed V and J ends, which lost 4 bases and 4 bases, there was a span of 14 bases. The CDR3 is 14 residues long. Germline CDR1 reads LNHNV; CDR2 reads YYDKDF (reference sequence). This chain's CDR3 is CATSKLTLTYEQYF. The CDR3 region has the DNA TGTGCCACCAGCAAACTAACCTTGACTTACGAGCAGTACTTC.

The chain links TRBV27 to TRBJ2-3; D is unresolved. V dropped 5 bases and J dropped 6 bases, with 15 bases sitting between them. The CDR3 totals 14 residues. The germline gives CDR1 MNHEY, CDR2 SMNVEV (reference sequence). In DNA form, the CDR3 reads TGTGCCAGCAGTCCATACTATTCCGGGGATACGCAGTATTTT. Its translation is CASSPYYSGDTQYF.

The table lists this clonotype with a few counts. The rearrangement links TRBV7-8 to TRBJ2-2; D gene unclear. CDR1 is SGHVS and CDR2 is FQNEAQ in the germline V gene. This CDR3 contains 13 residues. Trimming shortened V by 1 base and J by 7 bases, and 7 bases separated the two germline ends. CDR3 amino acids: CASSLGLIGELFF. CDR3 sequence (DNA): TGTGCCAGCAGCTTAGGGCTGATCGGGGAGCTGTTTTTT.

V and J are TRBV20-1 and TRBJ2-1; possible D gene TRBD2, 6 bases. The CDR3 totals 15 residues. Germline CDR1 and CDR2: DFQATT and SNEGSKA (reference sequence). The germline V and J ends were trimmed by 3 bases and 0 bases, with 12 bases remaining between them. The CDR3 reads CSASPGESSYNEQFF. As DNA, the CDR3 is TGCAGTGCTAGTCCGGGGGAGAGCTCCTACAATGAGCAGTTCTTC.

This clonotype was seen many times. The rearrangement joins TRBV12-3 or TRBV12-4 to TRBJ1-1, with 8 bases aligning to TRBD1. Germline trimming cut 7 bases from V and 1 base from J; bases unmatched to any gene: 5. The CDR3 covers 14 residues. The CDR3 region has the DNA TGTGCCAGCACCATAGGGACAGGGAACACTGAAGCTTTCTTT. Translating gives CASTIGTGNTEAFF.

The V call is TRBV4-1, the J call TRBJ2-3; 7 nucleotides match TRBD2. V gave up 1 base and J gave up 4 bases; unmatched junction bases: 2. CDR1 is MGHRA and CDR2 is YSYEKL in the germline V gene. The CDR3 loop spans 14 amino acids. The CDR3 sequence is CASSQVTSPDTQYF. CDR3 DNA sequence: TGCGCCAGCAGCCAAGTGACTAGCCCAGATACGCAGTATTTT.

The CDR3, as DNA: TGTGCCACCAGTGACCTAGTCGACAGGGCGAGCACAGATACGCAGTATTTT. Its protein product is CATSDLVDRASTDTQYF. The chain carries TRBV24-1 and TRBJ2-3; TRBD1 matches at 7 bases. The J segment lost 0 bases and the V segment lost 4 bases, leaving 9 bases of the junction unmatched. Germline-derived CDR1 and CDR2 are KGHDR and SFDVKD. The CDR3 length is 17 residues.

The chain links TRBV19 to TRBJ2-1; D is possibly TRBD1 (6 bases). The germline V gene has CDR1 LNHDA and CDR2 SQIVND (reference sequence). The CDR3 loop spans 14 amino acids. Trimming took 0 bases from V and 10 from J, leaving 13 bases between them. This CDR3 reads CASSIEGAGSEQFF. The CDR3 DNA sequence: TGTGCCAGTAGTATAGAGGGGGCAGGGTCGGAGCAGTTCTTC.

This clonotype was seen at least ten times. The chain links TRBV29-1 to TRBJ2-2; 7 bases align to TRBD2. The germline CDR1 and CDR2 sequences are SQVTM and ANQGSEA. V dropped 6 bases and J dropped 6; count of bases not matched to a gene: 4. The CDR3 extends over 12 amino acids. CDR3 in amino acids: CSVVTSAGELFF. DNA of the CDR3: TGCAGCGTCGTTACTAGCGCCGGGGAGCTGTTTTTT.